The rows below give T cell receptor beta chains drawn from one sample of a study of PD-1 blockade in classical Hodgkin lymphoma. Clones were sequenced by immunoSEQ multiplex PCR, and TCRdb holds only the in-frame ones, with some missing. There are fewer than 65,000 clones in the sample; more than 90% occur only once, and 9% to 10% lies in the top ten. This sample comprised peripheral blood mononuclear cells (PBMCs), obtained at baseline. The receptor source for this set is a human donor with classical Hodgkin lymphoma. The CDR3 runs from the conserved cysteine through the conserved F or W. The D gene is left open where the match is weak. Not every row has a clone size; where given, it reads once, few, many or a size class.

J | D | size | V | CDR3 | DNA
TRBJ1-2 | TRBD1 | - | TRBV5-6 | CASSLRGPGGYTF | TGTGCCAGCAGCTTGAGGGGGCCGGGAGGCTACACCTTC
TRBJ2-1 | TRBD2 | - | TRBV7-2 | CASSLSLAALSSYNEQFF | TGTGCCAGCAGCTTATCACTAGCGGCACTAAGCTCCTACAATGAGCAGTTCTTC
TRBJ2-3 | - | - | TRBV2 | CASSELEGADTQYF | TGTGCCAGCAGTGAACTGGAGGGGGCAGATACGCAGTATTTT
TRBJ2-7 | TRBD1 | - | TRBV5-4 | CASSPTGKRWEQYF | TGTGCCAGCAGCCCGACAGGGAAAAGATGGGAGCAGTACTTC
TRBJ1-2 | TRBD1 | - | TRBV18 | CASSPPDRGSRIYGYTF | TGTGCCAGCTCACCACCGGACAGGGGAAGTAGGATATATGGCTACACCTTC
TRBJ2-3 | - | once | TRBV27 | CASSLWAGYPPDTQYF | TGTGCCAGCAGTTTATGGGCGGGATACCCTCCAGATACGCAGTATTTT
TRBJ2-2 | - | - | TRBV10-1 | CASRGSSGELFF | TGCGCCAGCCGGGGTTCCTCCGGGGAGCTGTTTTTT
TRBJ2-3 | - | - | TRBV11-2 | CASSLGVTGGDTQYF | TGTGCCAGCAGCTTAGGGGTGACAGGTGGAGATACGCAGTATTTT
TRBJ2-7 | TRBD1 | - | TRBV11-2 | CASSSGQVYEQYF | TGTGCCAGCAGCTCGGGACAGGTCTACGAGCAGTACTTC
TRBJ2-7 | - | - | TRBV15 | CATSRDKSTGHLTSLFYEQYF | TGTGCCACCAGCAGAGATAAATCGACAGGCCATCTTACCTCCCTTTTTTACGAGCAGTACTTC